This T cell receptor beta chain comes out of a study of shared T cell receptors in the human thymus. Measured with immunoSEQ multiplex PCR; TCRdb has only the in-frame clones, and not every one. There are 720,000 or so clones in the sample; 80% to 90% occur only once, and about 0.011% lies in the top ten. These records were also assigned to another study, of human thymus T cells. That report adds: Resected material from corrective heart surgery provided the thymus tissue analysed. In unrelated individuals, thymic repertoires overlapped highly, according to related research.

The sequencing sample was made of thymocytes. This TCR was recovered from a girl under two years old with a congenital heart defect.

The CDR3 loop reads CATSSTGNWNTEAFF. CDR3 coding DNA: TGTGCCACCAGCAGTACAGGGAATTGGAACACTGAAGCTTTCTTT. The rearrangement links TRBV15 to TRBJ1-1; possibly TRBD1 for D (6 bases). CDR1 and CDR2 (germline): LNHNV, YYDKDF (reference sequence). The V end lost 3 bases, the J end lost 1 base, and 12 bases lay between the germline ends. This CDR3 comprises 15 residues.